Each of the 20 T cell receptor beta chains below was sequenced from the same sample in a study of blood T cell repertoires in COVID-19. Only in-frame clones appear in the TCRdb table, and some are missing; sequencing was by immunoSEQ multiplex PCR. Found here are around 94,000 clones, almost 85% of them singletons; the top ten hold about 10%. Sequencing input: peripheral blood. The receptors were sampled from a man aged 35 to 55 with active or convalescent COVID-19.

The chain couples TRBV2 to TRBJ2-1, with D possibly matching TRBD1 (6 bases). The V gene lost 4 bases and the J gene lost 5 bases, with 21 bases spanning the gap. The CDR3 runs to 17 residues. Germline V gene data show CDR1 as SNHLY and CDR2 as FYNNEI. Here the CDR3 DNA reads TGTGCCAGCAGTGCGGTTCGAGGGACAAATTTTCACAATGAGCAGTTCTTC. Its translation: CASSAVRGTNFHNEQFF.

V and J are TRBV7-3 and TRBJ2-7; TRBD1 aligns across 7 bases. The junction had 4 bases not matched to a gene; V was cut back by 5 bases and J by 3 bases. Germline assignment: CDR1 SGHTA and CDR2 FQGTGA. The CDR3 is 13 residues long. CDR3 nucleotides: TGTGCCAGCAGCCCGGGACAGAACTACGAGCAGTACTTC. Its protein is CASSPGQNYEQYF.

The chain employs TRBV4-2 and TRBJ2-3; D may be TRBD2 (6 bases). Trimming took 3 bases from V and 6 from J, leaving 13 bases between them. The germline gives CDR1 LGHNA, CDR2 YNFKEQ. CDR3 length: 14 amino acids. As DNA, the CDR3 is TGTGCCAGCAGCCAGGGACTTGGAGTCGATACGCAGTATTTT. As protein: CASSQGLGVDTQYF.

The chain joins TRBV5-1 to TRBJ1-2; a possible D gene is TRBD1 (5 bases). Germline V gene lookup returns CDR1 SGHRS and CDR2 YFSETQ. The CDR3 totals 14 residues. V shed 0 bases and J shed 7 bases, with 13 bases lying between them. In DNA, the CDR3 is TGCGCCAGCAGCTTGGACGGGGGGTTCGGTGGCTACACCTTC. Protein sequence: CASSLDGGFGGYTF.

This clone turned up a few times. V gene TRBV18 combines with J gene TRBJ2-5; D unresolved. Germline V lookup: CDR1 KGHSH, CDR2 LQKENI. The CDR3 runs 12 residues. Trimming pared 3 bases from V and 4 bases from J, leaving 6 bases between. The CDR3 nucleotides are TGTGCCAGCTCACCCTCGGGAGAGACCCAGTACTTC. Protein sequence: CASSPSGETQYF.

The chain is built from TRBV7-3 and TRBJ2-2; D call uncertain. CDR1 and CDR2 (germline): SGHTA, FQGTGA. The CDR3 runs to 13 residues. Trimming shortened V by 1 base and J by 4 bases, and 4 bases separated the two germline ends. The CDR3 spells CASSLRSTGELFF. Here the CDR3 DNA reads TGTGCCAGCAGCTTAAGGAGCACCGGGGAGCTGTTTTTT.

This chain joins TRBV2 and TRBJ1-5; D perhaps matches TRBD1 (6 bases). V lost 6 bases, J lost 9 bases, and 15 bases lay in between. Germline V gene sequence: CDR1 SNHLY, CDR2 FYNNEI. This CDR3 comprises 13 residues. This CDR3 is CASRGAGDGPQHF. In DNA form, the CDR3 reads TGTGCCAGCAGGGGGGCAGGGGATGGGCCCCAGCATTTT. Full variable domain (remainder filled in from reference TRBV2 and TRBJ1-5): EPEVTQTPSHQVTQMGQEVILRCVPISNHLYFYWYRQILGQKVEFLVSFYNNEISEKSEIFDDQFSVERPDGSNFTLKIRSTKLEDSAMYFCASRGAGDGPQHFGDGTRLSIL.

The gene calls are TRBV25-1 and TRBJ1-2; 9 nucleotides align to TRBD1. Trimming at V came to 5 bases and at J to 5 bases, leaving 9 bases not matched to a gene. The CDR3 has 15 amino acids. Germline V lookup: CDR1 MGHDK, CDR2 SYGVNS. The CDR3 spells CASSPQGAFGYGYTF. In nucleotides, the CDR3 is TGTGCCAGCAGTCCACAGGGGGCATTTGGTTATGGCTACACCTTC.

This clone was counted many times. This chain links TRBV2 with TRBJ1-6; 8 bases agree with TRBD1. Germline V gives CDR1 SNHLY, CDR2 FYNNEI. V shed 3 bases, J shed 6 bases, and the junction held 4 bases outside the gene matches. This CDR3 contains 15 residues. CDR3 sequence (DNA): TGTGCCAGCAGTGACGGACAGGGTACTAATTCACCCCTCCACTTT. Protein: CASSDGQGTNSPLHF.

This clone was counted a few times. This chain links TRBV10-3 with TRBJ1-3, with D hard to call. V was clipped by 9 bases and J by 0 bases, with 9 bases between them. The CDR3 contains 13 residues. CDR1 and CDR2 from the germline V gene are ENHRY and SYGVKD. The CDR3 nucleotides read TGTGCCATTTCCGGTCTCTCTGGAAACACCATATATTTT. Its translation: CAISGLSGNTIYF.

The chain joins TRBV5-1 to TRBJ2-3, with TRBD2 as a possible D gene (5 bases). V lost 4 bases and J 3 bases, leaving 18 bases between the germline ends. The CDR3 consists of 16 residues. Germline assignment: CDR1 SGHRS and CDR2 YFSETQ. CDR3 bases: TGCGCCAGCAGCCCCTCGATCAGCGGAGGTACAGATACGCAGTATTTT. It yields the protein CASSPSISGGTDTQYF.

This clone was seen a handful of times. This chain joins TRBV19 and TRBJ1-5; D possibly corresponds to TRBD1 (6 bases). Between the trimmed V and J ends, which lost 3 bases and 3 bases, there was a span of 12 bases. Per germline, CDR1 LNHDA and CDR2 SQIVND (reference sequence). There are 15 residues in the CDR3. The CDR3 coding sequence is TGTGCCAGTAGTATGTCCAGGGGTGTCAATCAGCCCCAGCATTTT. Protein product: CASSMSRGVNQPQHF.

The chain links TRBV6-5 to TRBJ1-5; a possible D gene is TRBD1 (5 bases). Germline V gene sequence: CDR1 MNHEY, CDR2 SVGAGI. CDR3 length equals 14 residues. V dropped 7 bases and J dropped 0 bases, with 10 bases sitting between them. The CDR3 sequence: CASTQGVSNQPQHF. CDR3 DNA: TGTGCCAGCACCCAGGGTGTTAGCAATCAGCCCCAGCATTTT.

The chain has TRBV6-1 and TRBJ2-7; 7 bases align to TRBD1. From germline, CDR1 is MNHNS and CDR2 SASEGT. The CDR3 has 13 residues. Trimming took 3 bases from V and 4 from J; bases not matched to a gene: 3. CDR3 nucleotides: TGTGCCAGCAGTGACCACAGGGGATACGAGCAGTACTTC. This sequence encodes CASSDHRGYEQYF.

This chain connects TRBV3-1 (or the pseudogene TRBV3-2) to TRBJ2-7; 10 bases fit TRBD2. CDR3 length: 14 residues. Germline V gene lookup returns CDR1 LGHDT and CDR2 YNNKEL (reference sequence). V dropped 1 base and J dropped 6; count of bases not matched to a gene: 3. The CDR3 spells CASSQGSSGGEQYF. CDR3 bases: TGTGCCAGCAGCCAAGGGTCTAGCGGGGGCGAGCAGTACTTC.

The rearrangement joins TRBV6-1 to TRBJ1-2, with 10 bases identical to TRBD1. From germline, CDR1 is MNHNS and CDR2 SASEGT. The CDR3 spans 16 residues. V was pared by 2 bases and J by 1 base, with 4 bases of the junction left unmatched. CDR3 sequence reads: CASSERDRGLNYGYTF. CDR3 DNA sequence: TGTGCCAGCAGTGAACGGGACAGGGGCCTTAACTATGGCTACACCTTC.

This clone was counted between two and nine times. The CDR3 here is CASSSGTSGGDWETQYF. For the CDR3, the DNA is TGTGCCAGCAGCTCCGGGACTAGCGGGGGGGATTGGGAGACCCAGTACTTC. The chain is built from TRBV7-9 and TRBJ2-5; 16 bases agree with TRBD2. There are 17 residues in the CDR3. Germline CDR1 and CDR2: SEHNR and FQNEAQ (reference sequence). V dropped 4 bases and J dropped 5; count of bases not matched to a gene: 7. Full variable domain (rest looked up from reference TRBV7-9 and TRBJ2-5): DTGVSQNPRHKITKRGQNVTFRCDPISEHNRLYWYRQTLGQGPEFLTYFQNEAQLEKSRLLSDRFSAERPKGSFSTLEIQRTEQGDSAMYLCASSSGTSGGDWETQYFGPGTRLLVL.

V gene TRBV5-6 combines with J gene TRBJ2-1; 12 bases are a match to TRBD2. V lost 4 bases to trimming and J lost 6 bases; unmatched junction nucleotides: 11. There are 17 residues in the CDR3. Germline V gives CDR1 SGHDT, CDR2 YYEEEE. This CDR3 is CASSRRLAGERLNEQFF. The CDR3 DNA follows: TGTGCCAGCAGCAGGCGACTAGCGGGGGAGAGGCTCAATGAGCAGTTCTTC.

The CDR3 DNA follows: TGTGCCAGCAGCTTCCCTCCGGAGACCCAGTACTTC. This encodes CASSFPPETQYF. This chain connects TRBV7-2 to TRBJ2-5; no firm D call. The CDR3 is made up of 12 amino acids. Trimming removed 3 bases from V and 5 bases from J, with 7 bases in between. Germline CDR1 reads SGHTA; CDR2 reads FQGNSA.

This clone was detected only once. This rearrangement joins TRBV27 to TRBJ2-1; 13 nucleotides agree with TRBD2. CDR3 length: 17 residues. In germline, CDR1 is MNHEY, CDR2 SMNVEV (reference sequence). V lost 2 bases to trimming and J lost 5 bases; unmatched junction nucleotides: 6. The CDR3 loop is CASSLRTSGGQNNEQFF. CDR3 DNA sequence: TGTGCCAGCAGTTTAAGGACTAGCGGGGGCCAAAACAATGAGCAGTTCTTC.